These 14 T cell receptor beta chains originate from one sample sequenced in a study of blood T cell repertoires in COVID-19 (dated by TCRdb to about 2020). Library preparation used the immunoSEQ multiplex PCR assay. Imported from immuneACCESS, the table was reduced by TCRdb to in-frame sequences with V and J called. These copies leave out some clones; in studies compared against another copy, an unresolved V gene accounts for under half, and the cause of the remainder is not known. The sample has 95,000 or so clones on record, around 80% of them singletons. The ten largest clonotypes hold about 24% of the sample. Sequencing was done on a sample of peripheral blood. The source of these receptors is a human donor in a cohort sampled during active COVID-19.

This rearrangement joins TRBV7-9 to TRBJ1-1, with D perhaps TRBD1 (6 bases). Trimming cost V 5 bases and J 1 base, with 11 bases left between them. This CDR3 comprises 14 residues. Germline V gives CDR1 SEHNR, CDR2 FQNEAQ (reference sequence). CDR3 coding DNA: TGTGCCAGCAGCCTAACAGGGCCGAACACTGAAGCTTTCTTT. Residues: CASSLTGPNTEAFF. The full variable domain, rest sourced from reference TRBV7-9 and TRBJ1-1, is DTGVSQNPRHKITKRGQNVTFRCDPISEHNRLYWYRQTLGQGPEFLTYFQNEAQLEKSRLLSDRFSAERPKGSFSTLEIQRTEQGDSAMYLCASSLTGPNTEAFFGQGTRLTVV.

The chain combines TRBV5-1 with TRBJ2-1; 9 positions agree with TRBD2. The CDR3 is 15 amino acids. The germline gives CDR1 SGHRS, CDR2 YFSETQ. V trimming: 3 bases; J trimming: 6 bases; junction bases outside the gene matches: 7. CDR3 in amino acids: CASSYASGTLNEQFF. CDR3 nucleotide sequence: TGCGCCAGCAGCTATGCTAGCGGGACCCTCAATGAGCAGTTCTTC.

This rearrangement joins TRBV11-2 to TRBJ2-7; D might be TRBD1 (5 bases). The CDR3 has 15 residues. Germline CDR1 is SGHAT and CDR2 is FQNNGV. Trimming left V 5 bases short and J 7 bases short, with 21 bases between. The CDR3 coding sequence is TGTGCCAGCAGCCGGACACTTACCGCTCTCGGGGAGCAGTACTTC. Protein: CASSRTLTALGEQYF.

There are a few counts of this clone. V usage is TRBV3-1 (or the pseudogene TRBV3-2) and J usage is TRBJ1-6; D is possibly TRBD1 (5 bases). Trimming removed 4 bases from V and 2 bases from J, with 12 bases in between. Germline CDR1 LGHDT, CDR2 YNNKEL (reference sequence). This CDR3 region has 16 residues. CDR3 in DNA: TGTGCCAGCAGCCTCGGGGGGAATACCTATAATTCACCCCTCCACTTT. Translating gives CASSLGGNTYNSPLHF.

V gene TRBV27 combines with J gene TRBJ1-6, with 9 bases lining up with TRBD1. Germline CDR1 reads MNHEY; CDR2 reads SMNVEV (reference sequence). The V and J ends lost 8 bases and 7 bases, in that order; junction bases with no gene match: 6. This CDR3 has 14 residues. In DNA, the CDR3 is TGTGCCAGCCGTGGACAGGGGCCCAATTCACCCCTCCACTTT. Protein sequence: CASRGQGPNSPLHF.

The rearrangement uses TRBV10-1 and TRBJ2-3, with D perhaps TRBD2 (6 bases). Germline assignment: CDR1 WNHNN and CDR2 SYGVQD (reference sequence). The V and J ends lost 0 bases and 5 bases respectively, with 15 bases between them. This CDR3 region has 16 residues. The CDR3 spells CASSESLSGGGDTQYF. DNA for the CDR3: TGCGCCAGCAGTGAGTCTCTTAGCGGTGGAGGAGATACGCAGTATTTT.

The gene calls are TRBV11-2 and TRBJ2-5; possibly TRBD2 for D (5 bases). The V gene's germline CDR1 is SGHAT and CDR2 FQNNGV. Trimming pared 3 bases from V and 1 base from J, leaving 9 bases between. The CDR3 spans 14 residues. CDR3 residues: CASSFSVPQETQYF. The CDR3 DNA sequence: TGTGCCAGCAGCTTTAGCGTACCCCAAGAGACCCAGTACTTC.

This chain joins TRBV27 and TRBJ2-2; D is unresolved. V shed 2 bases and J shed 7 bases, with 5 bases lying between them. The CDR3 length is 12 residues. The germline V gene encodes CDR1 MNHEY and CDR2 SMNVEV (reference sequence). CDR3 coding DNA: TGTGCCAGCAGTTTAATAAACGGGGAGCTGTTTTTT. Amino acid sequence: CASSLINGELFF.

This clone appeared a few times. The chain is built from TRBV19 and TRBJ1-4; TRBD1 agrees at 10 bases. Germline V CDR1 and CDR2: LNHDA, SQIVND (reference sequence). The CDR3 is made up of 16 amino acids. Trimming at V came to 9 bases and at J to 8 bases, leaving 15 bases not matched to a gene. CDR3 nucleotides: TGTGCCAGCAGGGACAGGGGAGTGTCTCCCGAAGAAAAACTGTTTTTT. Protein: CASRDRGVSPEEKLFF.

The chain has TRBV5-1 and TRBJ1-1, with D hard to call. This CDR3 contains 14 residues. Trimming stripped 5 bases from V and 0 bases from J, with 11 bases between. Looked up from germline, CDR1 is SGHRS and CDR2 is YFSETQ. CDR3 coding DNA: TGCGCCAGCAGTGCGCTCTCCATGAACACTGAAGCTTTCTTT. It codes for CASSALSMNTEAFF.

V and J are TRBV18 and TRBJ2-7; TRBD1 aligns across 11 bases. V shed 1 base and J 3 bases; nucleotides not matched to a gene: 5. The length of the CDR3 is 16 residues. Germline loops: CDR1 KGHSH, CDR2 LQKENI. The CDR3 region has the DNA TGTGCCAGCTCACCACTACCGGGACAGGGGGGCTACGAGCAGTACTTC. The encoded protein is CASSPLPGQGGYEQYF.

The chain combines TRBV7-9 with TRBJ2-7, with D possibly matching TRBD1 (6 bases). The ends were cut back, 5 bases at V and 2 bases at J, with 13 bases in the middle. Germline lookup yields CDR1 SEHNR and CDR2 FQNEAQ (reference sequence). The CDR3 spans 14 residues. The CDR3, as DNA: TGTGCCAGCAGCCGCCTTGGGGGCACCTACGAGCAGTACTTC. Its protein product is CASSRLGGTYEQYF.

This clone has only a few counts. This chain links TRBV11-2 with TRBJ2-2; 7 nucleotides match TRBD2. The germline V gene has CDR1 SGHAT and CDR2 FQNNGV. This CDR3 is 14 amino acids long. The ends lost 8 bases at V and 6 bases at J; junction bases unmatched: 9. The CDR3 sequence is CASGTSVSAGELFF. The CDR3 DNA reads as TGTGCCAGCGGTACTAGCGTGAGCGCCGGGGAGCTGTTTTTT. The full variable domain, completed using reference TRBV11-2 and TRBJ2-2, is EAGVAQSPRYKIIEKRQSVAFWCNPISGHATLYWYQQILGQGPKLLIQFQNNGVVDDSQLPKDRFSAERLKGVDSTLKIQPAKLEDSAVYLCASGTSVSAGELFFGEGSRLTVL.

This clone was observed once. V gene TRBV2 combines with J gene TRBJ1-5, with a tentative D call TRBD1 (6 bases). The CDR3 contains 20 residues. Deletions cut 0 bases from V and 0 bases from J, with 21 bases between. CDR1 and CDR2 (germline): SNHLY, FYNNEI. The CDR3 here is CASSEAKRDRIKYSNQPQHF. DNA for the CDR3: TGTGCCAGCAGTGAAGCGAAACGAGACAGGATAAAATATAGCAATCAGCCCCAGCATTTT.